The clone carrying this T cell receptor (beta chain) was observed once. Its antigen is currently unknown. This record belongs to a study of esophageal squamous cell carcinoma under preoperative chemotherapy. Study results and limitations: After paclitaxel-nedaplatin, abundant clones were more likely to contract than amplify. After treatment, tumor-infiltrating lymphocytes seemed to come partly from incoming peripheral T cells, not only local changes.

A single record per CDR3 protein comes from TCRdb applying MiXCR to the PCR reads. The table lists fewer than 16,000 distinct CDR3 sequences, roughly 66% of them singletons, with around 53% in the top ten. This CDR3 spans 14 amino acids. Germline CDR1 is ENHRY and CDR2 is SYGVKD. The time point denotes: before preoperative PTX-NDP chemotherapy. The sequence came from a human donor with esophageal squamous cell carcinoma. The donor label of this sample is uncertain. Sample collection occurred from a patient given preoperative chemotherapy. This sequence joins TRBV10-3 and TRBJ2-5; 7 bases agree with TRBD2. The CDR3 sequence is CAGGVARDQETQYF. The DNA for the CDR3 is TGTGCGGGGGGGGTGGCACGTGACCAAGAGACCCAGTACTTC.